These 20 T cell receptor beta chains share one sample of origin, sequenced in a study of early T cells in non-severe SARS-CoV-2 infection. TCRdb passed the 5' RACE reads through MiXCR, listing each CDR3 protein once. The sample yields some 57,000 distinct CDR3 sequences, 10% to 15% seen once. Sequences were obtained from whole blood. Receptors were obtained from an adult who was a healthcare worker with PCR-confirmed SARS-CoV-2 infection or an uninfected control (not recorded which).

CDR3 nucleotide sequence: TGTGCCAGCAGCCTCGATTTGGTGGACTATGGCTACACCTTC. Translation: CASSLDLVDYGYTF. This chain joins TRBV5-4 and TRBJ1-2; D not certain. Trimming removed 4 bases at V and 3 bases at J, with 13 bases between. The CDR3 spans 14 residues. From germline, CDR1 is SGHNT and CDR2 YYREEE (reference sequence).

The V call is TRBV3-1, the J call TRBJ2-7; 10 bases align to TRBD2. With V trimmed by 0 bases and J by 7 bases, 9 bases remained unmatched. CDR3 length: 16 amino acids. Per germline, CDR1 LGHDT and CDR2 YNNKEL (reference sequence). The CDR3, as DNA: TGTGCCAGCAGCCAAGATACAGCGGGAGGGTGGAGGGAGCAGTACTTC. It is translated as CASSQDTAGGWREQYF.

The rearrangement uses TRBV6-6 and TRBJ1-2; D is unresolved. V was shortened by 7 bases and J by 2 bases, with 14 bases between the two germline ends. The germline gives CDR1 MNHNY, CDR2 SVGAGI (reference sequence). This CDR3 has 14 amino acids. The CDR3 region has the DNA TGTGCCAGCAACGACCGAGGACGGAACTATGGCTACACCTTC. Protein sequence: CASNDRGRNYGYTF.

This clonotype was detected many times. The V call is TRBV12-3 or TRBV12-4, the J call TRBJ2-5, with 8 bases identical to TRBD2. J was trimmed by 5 bases and V by 2 bases; bases with no gene match: 13. The CDR3 spans 17 residues. The CDR3 region is CASSLSGAGGPQETQYF. The CDR3 DNA reads as TGTGCCAGCAGTTTATCTGGTGCGGGGGGACCCCAGGAGACCCAGTACTTC.

Ten or more counts support this clonotype. DNA for the CDR3: TGTGCCAGCAGCCAATCGAATTACGAGCAGTACTTC. It codes for CASSQSNYEQYF. This chain links TRBV3-1 with TRBJ2-7; D gene uncertain. This CDR3 has 12 amino acids. With 2 bases removed from V and 4 bases from J, the gap between germline ends came to 6 bases. CDR1 and CDR2 from the germline V gene are LGHDT and YNNKEL (reference sequence).

This clonotype was counted only a few times. The chain couples TRBV29-1 to TRBJ1-1; no clear D gene. Germline assignment: CDR1 SQVTM and CDR2 ANQGSEA. The CDR3 has 11 residues. V was trimmed by 6 bases and J by 3 bases, leaving 8 bases between them. CDR3 sequence (DNA): TGCAGCGTCATCAAGGACACTGAAGCTTTCTTT. Its translation: CSVIKDTEAFF.

This clonotype has at least ten counts. CDR3 residues: CASSPGSGGTETQYF. CDR3 bases: TGTGCCAGCAGCCCGGGTAGCGGGGGGACAGAGACCCAGTACTTC. This chain connects TRBV11-3 to TRBJ2-5, with TRBD2 matching 10 bases. CDR1 is SGHNT, CDR2 YENEEA, per germline. CDR3 length equals 15 residues. J was trimmed by 4 bases and V by 5 bases; bases with no gene match: 7. Full variable domain (remainder filled in from reference TRBV11-3 and TRBJ2-5): EAGVVQSPRYKIIEKKQPVAFWCNPISGHNTLYWYLQNLGQGPELLIRYENEEAVDDSQLPKDRFSAERLKGVDSTLKIQPAELGDSAVYLCASSPGSGGTETQYFGPGTRLLVL.

This rearrangement joins TRBV29-1 to TRBJ1-1; a weak D match, TRBD1 (5 bases). This CDR3 contains 12 residues. CDR1 SQVTM and CDR2 ANQGSEA come from the germline V gene. Trimming took off 7 bases at V and 3 bases at J, with 12 bases between the two ends. The CDR3 DNA sequence: TGCAGCGGGTGGGACGGAGACACTGAAGCTTTCTTT. It specifies CSGWDGDTEAFF.

The chain links TRBV3-1 to TRBJ1-1, with no clear D. V was pared by 4 bases and J by 2 bases, with 8 bases between. The CDR3 spans 13 residues. Germline V gene sequence: CDR1 LGHDT, CDR2 YNNKEL (reference sequence). The DNA of the CDR3 is TGTGCCAGCAGCCCCTCTCACAACACTGAAGCTTTCTTT. Encoded protein: CASSPSHNTEAFF.

This clonotype was seen a few times. The genes are TRBV29-1 and TRBJ2-1, with 7 bases lining up with TRBD2. V lost 3 bases and J lost 5; bases outside the gene matches: 4. The CDR3 contains 13 residues. Germline V gene lookup returns CDR1 SQVTM and CDR2 ANQGSEA. The CDR3 DNA sequence: TGCAGCGTTGATGCTAGCGGAAACAATGAGCAGTTCTTC. Translated: CSVDASGNNEQFF.

In this sample, this clonotype is medium-sized (0.01 to 0.1%). V is TRBV29-1 and J is TRBJ2-7; TRBD1 is a possible D gene (6 bases). Trimming left V 2 bases short and J 5 bases short, with 13 bases between. This CDR3 contains 13 residues. Germline V gene sequence: CDR1 SQVTM, CDR2 ANQGSEA. The CDR3 DNA follows: TGCAGCGTTGAACTCGGGACATTCGACGAGCAGTACTTC. Protein: CSVELGTFDEQYF.

This clonotype was seen more than once but under ten times. V gene TRBV5-1 combines with J gene TRBJ1-1; D is undetermined. In germline, CDR1 is SGHRS, CDR2 YFSETQ. The V end lost 3 bases, the J end lost 0 bases, and 9 bases lay between the germline ends. CDR3 length equals 14 residues. CDR3 loop: CASSSDVVNTEAFF. CDR3 DNA: TGCGCCAGCAGCTCCGACGTAGTGAACACTGAAGCTTTCTTT.

This clonotype was counted only a few times. The chain joins TRBV6-6 to TRBJ1-6; D not resolved. Germline-derived CDR1 and CDR2 are MNHNY and SVGAGI (reference sequence). The CDR3 spans 15 residues. V dropped 6 bases and J dropped 9 bases, with 18 bases sitting between them. The CDR3 DNA sequence: TGTGCCAGCAGACCCCCCCTTGATCGTGCTTCACCCCTCCACTTT. It is translated as CASRPPLDRASPLHF.

Many counts were recorded for this clonotype. The chain recombines TRBV4-3 with TRBJ1-2; the D is unclear. Trimming stripped 0 bases from V and 4 bases from J, with 12 bases between. Per germline, CDR1 LGHNA and CDR2 YSLEER. The CDR3 has 15 residues. CDR3 sequence: CASSQDPSPAYGYTF. CDR3 nucleotide sequence: TGCGCCAGCAGCCAAGATCCGAGCCCTGCCTATGGCTACACCTTC.

This clonotype came up a few times. The chain carries TRBV28 and TRBJ1-1, with 10 bases aligning to TRBD1. Germline CDR1 is MDHEN and CDR2 is SYDVKM. The ends lost 6 bases at V and 7 bases at J; junction bases unmatched: 11. The CDR3 length is 15 residues. The CDR3 here is CASRGPGQGFFEAFF. The DNA of the CDR3 is TGTGCCAGCAGGGGACCGGGACAGGGGTTTTTTGAAGCTTTCTTT.

This clonotype has only a few counts. The rearrangement links TRBV7-2 to TRBJ1-4, with 9 bases that match TRBD1. V lost 5 bases to trimming and J lost 5 bases; unmatched junction nucleotides: 9. CDR1 is SGHTA and CDR2 is FQGNSA in the germline V gene. The CDR3 sequence is 16 residues long. CDR3 amino acids: CASSHAAGQGNEKLFF. The CDR3 DNA sequence: TGTGCCAGCAGCCACGCGGCTGGACAGGGGAATGAAAAACTGTTTTTT.

This clonotype was picked up a small number of times. The rearrangement uses TRBV7-6 and TRBJ2-2; tentatively, D is TRBD2 (6 bases). The CDR3 totals 16 residues. The ends were cut back, 8 bases at V and 1 base at J, with 17 bases in the middle. The germline gives CDR1 SGHVS, CDR2 FNYEAQ. The CDR3 protein is CASLARGSGNTGELFF. The CDR3 DNA reads as TGTGCCAGCCTTGCGCGTGGTAGCGGGAACACCGGGGAGCTGTTTTTT.

CDR3 protein: CASSPHRRGGLVGTDTQYF. The CDR3 nucleotides are TGTGCCAGCAGCCCCCATCGGAGGGGGGGATTAGTCGGCACAGATACGCAGTATTTT. The V and J genes are TRBV7-3 and TRBJ2-3, with D maybe TRBD2 (7 bases). V was trimmed by 5 bases and J by 1 base, leaving 25 bases between them. The CDR3 sequence is 19 residues long. The germline gives CDR1 SGHTA, CDR2 FQGTGA.

This clonotype has ten or more counts. The chain uses TRBV6-6 and TRBJ1-1; no firm D call. There are 14 residues in the CDR3. V was cut by 0 bases and J by 1 base, with 6 bases left in between. Germline-derived CDR1 and CDR2 are MNHNY and SVGAGI (reference sequence). The CDR3 sequence is CASSYSPKNTEAFF. The DNA of the CDR3 is TGTGCCAGCAGTTACTCTCCAAAGAACACTGAAGCTTTCTTT.

The table lists this clonotype with many counts. The chain has TRBV3-1 and TRBJ2-3, with D unresolved. Germline V gene lookup returns CDR1 LGHDT and CDR2 YNNKEL (reference sequence). V was trimmed by 4 bases and J by 2 bases, leaving 7 bases between them. The CDR3 extends over 13 amino acids. In DNA, the CDR3 is TGTGCCAGCAGCCCCACCTTCACAGATACGCAGTATTTT. Translating it yields CASSPTFTDTQYF.